Detailed here is one T cell receptor beta chain. In germline, CDR1 is SGDLS, CDR2 YYNGEE. CDR3 length equals 14 residues. After removal of 3 bases from V and 0 bases from J, the junction contained 1 base not matched to a gene. Via MiXCR, TCRdb re-called the RACE reads, giving one row per CDR3 protein. The sample includes about 69,000 distinct CDR3 sequences, 32% of them seen just once. Time point reported: patch test 1, 2 weeks after DPC sensitization. Treatment noted: therapeutic diphenylcyclopropenone sensitization with weekly scalp DPC. From whole blood left unfractionated, total RNA was extracted. The data originate from a study of human T cells and chemical hapten exposure. Overall study: Diphenylcyclopropenone was applied weekly to patients' scalps across the roughly 23-week study.

The chain is built from TRBV9 and TRBJ2-7; 9 nucleotides align to TRBD1. The receptor was derived from a man between 40 and 49 years old with alopecia areata. Some clones in this sample may be carry-over from other donors' samples. Sequences were derived from whole blood, sampled in connection with sensitization to the hapten diphenylcyclopropenone (DPC). The CDR3 DNA is TGTGCCAGCAGCGAACAGGGGGCCTCCTACGAGCAGTACTTC. It is translated as CASSEQGASYEQYF.